The 14 T cell receptor beta chains below come from one sample, sequenced in a study of siplizumab effects on memory and regulatory T cells. This table comes from immunoSEQ multiplex PCR, and its TCRdb copy is limited to in-frame clones, with some not included. The sample holds around 87,000 clones, around 89% seen once. Sequenced input: CD4+ T cells sorted from blood. The receptor source for this set is a human donor in good health.

This clone was counted a few times. V gene TRBV12-5 combines with J gene TRBJ2-4; 9 nucleotides match TRBD1. In germline, CDR1 is LGHNT, CDR2 FRNRAP. J was trimmed by 0 bases and V by 0 bases; bases with no gene match: 9. CDR3 length: 19 amino acids. The CDR3 coding sequence is TGTGCTAGTGGTTTGGTACGAACAGGGGGCGTTTTAGCCAAAAACATTCAGTACTTC. Protein sequence: CASGLVRTGGVLAKNIQYF.

V usage is TRBV7-2 and J usage is TRBJ2-7, with D perhaps TRBD1 (5 bases). The germline gives CDR1 SGHTA, CDR2 FQGNSA. V lost 0 bases and J 3 bases, leaving 12 bases between the germline ends. This CDR3 comprises 15 residues. The CDR3 DNA reads as TGTGCCAGCAGCTTAGCGTCAGGGCCGCTCTACGAGCAGTACTTC. Translated, it gives CASSLASGPLYEQYF.

The chain is built from TRBV30 and TRBJ2-7; 11 bases are shared with TRBD1. V dropped 0 bases and J dropped 4; count of bases not matched to a gene: 8. This CDR3 spans 16 amino acids. CDR1 is GTSNPN, CDR2 SVGIG, per germline (reference sequence). CDR3 bases: TGTGCCTGGAGTGTACCCCGGACAGGGGGCGATTACGAGCAGTACTTC. This sequence encodes CAWSVPRTGGDYEQYF. The full variable domain, with the rest looked up from reference TRBV30 and TRBJ2-7, is SQTIHQWPATLVQPVGSPLSLECTVEGTSNPNLYWYRQAAGRGLQLLFYSVGIGQISSEVPQNLSASRPQDRQFILSSKKLLLSDSGFYLCAWSVPRTGGDYEQYFGPGTRLTVT.

This chain uses TRBV5-1 with TRBJ2-3, with 9 bases that match TRBD2. The CDR3 has 16 amino acids. CDR1 is SGHRS, CDR2 YFSETQ, per germline. Trimming removed 0 bases from V and 2 bases from J; junction bases left unmatched: 4. CDR3 sequence: CASSLDGTSITDTQYF. The CDR3 DNA is TGCGCCAGCAGCTTGGACGGGACTAGCATCACAGATACGCAGTATTTT.

The rearrangement uses TRBV5-5 and TRBJ2-7, with 12 positions matching TRBD1. Trimming cost V 3 bases and J 4 bases; bases outside gene matches: 5. CDR3 length: 15 residues. The V gene's germline CDR1 is SGHKS and CDR2 YYEKEE (reference sequence). CDR3 amino acids: CASSWGTGGAYEQYF. The CDR3 nucleotides read TGTGCCAGCAGCTGGGGGACAGGGGGCGCGTACGAGCAGTACTTC.

This CDR3 is CASSFPGSGQPQHF. The DNA for the CDR3 is TGTGCCAGCAGCTTCCCAGGGTCGGGGCAGCCCCAGCATTTT. The chain is built from TRBV7-8 and TRBJ1-5, with D tentatively TRBD1 (5 bases). The germline V gene has CDR1 SGHVS and CDR2 FQNEAQ. This CDR3 region has 14 residues. V lost 3 bases to trimming and J lost 7 bases, with 13 bases between them.

The chain has TRBV6-5 and TRBJ2-1, with 9 bases identical to TRBD2. The CDR3 is made up of 16 amino acids. Trimming at V came to 0 bases and at J to 6 bases, leaving 6 bases not matched to a gene. Germline assignment: CDR1 MNHEY and CDR2 SVGAGI. The CDR3 reads CASSYSAGLATNEQFF. The CDR3 nucleotides read TGTGCCAGCAGTTACTCCGCCGGACTAGCGACCAATGAGCAGTTCTTC.

The rearrangement links TRBV6-6 to TRBJ2-1, with TRBD1 matching over 9 bases. The trim removed 6 bases at V and 5 bases at J, leaving 8 bases unmatched. This CDR3 has 15 residues. The V gene's germline CDR1 is MNHNY and CDR2 SVGAGI (reference sequence). In nucleotides, the CDR3 is TGTGCCAGCAGACCCGCGGGACAGGGAAACAATGAGCAGTTCTTC. Residues: CASRPAGQGNNEQFF.

The chain joins TRBV28 to TRBJ2-1, with 8 bases identical to TRBD2. The CDR3 sequence is 15 residues long. V gave up 4 bases and J gave up 7 bases; unmatched junction bases: 9. The germline V gene has CDR1 MDHEN and CDR2 SYDVKM. The CDR3 region is CASSSPASGRNEQFF. CDR3 coding DNA: TGTGCCAGCAGTTCCCCGGCTAGCGGGCGGAATGAGCAGTTCTTC. Looking up the rest from reference TRBV28 and TRBJ2-1 gives the full variable domain: DVKVTQSSRYLVKRTGEKVFLECVQDMDHENMFWYRQDPGLGLRLIYFSYDVKMKEKGDIPEGYSVSREKKERFSLILESASTNQTSMYLCASSSPASGRNEQFFGPGTRLTVL.

V and J are TRBV9 and TRBJ1-2; 9 nucleotides agree with TRBD1. This CDR3 comprises 16 residues. J gave up 7 bases and V 5 bases, and 15 bases lay outside the gene matches. Germline CDR1 SGDLS, CDR2 YYNGEE. CDR3: CASSTAGTGSTTGYTF. In nucleotides, the CDR3 is TGTGCCAGCAGTACCGCGGGGACAGGGAGTACAACTGGCTACACCTTC. The full variable domain, its missing parts supplied by reference TRBV9 and TRBJ1-2, is DSGVTQTPKHLITATGQRVTLRCSPRSGDLSVYWYQQSLDQGLQFLIQYYNGEERAKGNILERFSAQQFPDLHSELNLSSLELGDSALYFCASSTAGTGSTTGYTFGSGTRLTVV.

The chain links TRBV2 to TRBJ2-7; D is uncertain. In germline, CDR1 is SNHLY, CDR2 FYNNEI. The CDR3 is made up of 12 amino acids. Trimming left V 5 bases short and J 0 bases short, with 5 bases between. CDR3 bases: TGTGCCAGCAGTTTGAGCTCCTACGAGCAGTACTTC. As protein: CASSLSSYEQYF.

The chain joins TRBV6-5 to TRBJ1-5, with D unclear. Deletions cut 4 bases from V and 6 bases from J, with 7 bases between. Germline V gives CDR1 MNHEY, CDR2 SVGAGI. The CDR3 spans 12 residues. CDR3 nucleotide sequence: TGTGCCAGCAGTTCCCCTGGTCAGCCCCAGCATTTT. This sequence encodes CASSSPGQPQHF.

The chain employs TRBV25-1 and TRBJ2-7; the D is unclear. The CDR3 spans 12 residues. V was trimmed by 4 bases and J by 7 bases, leaving 11 bases between them. Germline lookup yields CDR1 MGHDK and CDR2 SYGVNS. CDR3 sequence reads: CASSAYDREQYF. The CDR3 nucleotides read TGTGCCAGCAGTGCGTATGACCGGGAGCAGTACTTC.

This clone was observed a handful of times. The chain recombines TRBV28 with TRBJ2-3; perhaps D is TRBD1 or TRBD2 (5 bases each). The length of the CDR3 is 17 residues. V was pared by 3 bases and J by 4 bases, with 20 bases between. In germline, CDR1 is MDHEN, CDR2 SYDVKM. As DNA, the CDR3 is TGTGCCAGCAGTTTTCGACTAAGGGGTAGAACCGCAGATACGCAGTATTTT. Protein sequence: CASSFRLRGRTADTQYF.